This record looks at one TCR beta chain sequence and its context. This clonotype was counted a few times. Which antigen it targets is not known. Base quality data are lacking; no much larger clone is found one base away. This record belongs to a study of blood T cells in healthy people across ages (dated by TCRdb to about 2015). Looking at the study overall: In model experiments, template switching captured roughly one uniquely barcoded TCR beta cDNA molecule for every two T cells. To track age-related changes in TCR beta repertoire diversity, the study relied on deep sequencing normalized with unique cDNA molecular identifiers. To avoid experimental bias, donors of different ages were spread randomly across the sequencing lanes. Two additional independent replicas of 1 million unique cDNA reads from the same blood draw were analyzed for two donors (one aged 18 to 29 and one aged 80 or older). Four age groups were formed from the donors: young (average roughly 15 years), middle-aged (around 37), aged (around 68) and long-lived (82).

From a lookup of the germline V gene (reference sequence), CDR1 and CDR2 are LNHNV and YYDKDF. V drops 3 bases and J drops 6 bases, leaving 10 bases in between. The CDR3 goes from the cysteine to the phenylalanine over 13 residues. This entry keeps only the CDR3 DNA: 39 bases, framed from base 1. Study-wide findings and limitations: Observed TCR beta diversity per million T cells fell roughly linearly with age, and a significant reduction was already apparent by age about 38. Compared with the aged group, the long-lived group had more naive CD4+ T cells, fewer expanded clones and increased TCR diversity, a pattern suggesting age selection. The CMV infection status of donors was not known, potentially confounding age-related changes in expanded clonotypes. There was a strong correlation between observed TCR beta diversity and the percentage of naive T cells measured by flow cytometry. Bulk unsorted PBMC profiling prevented conclusive comparison of naive and antigen-experienced compartments. Estimates of total diversity based on one million sequenced T cells were regarded as lower bounds and as underestimates.

Library preparation employed 5' RACE. This sample was sequenced with an Illumina HiSeq 2500. The second PCR ran for roughly 7 to 11 cycles and used a J-beta primer mix along with a sample-barcoded 5' primer. Each TCR beta cDNA molecule received a unique molecular identifier from a template-switch 5' adaptor carrying 12 random nucleotides. Each sample yielded at least 2.5 million CDR3-containing paired-end reads. First-strand cDNA synthesis was performed from all RNA using the Mint cDNA synthesis kit, with priming by a TRBC-specific oligonucleotide. Following uracil-DNA glycosylase treatment, all cDNA underwent a first 18-cycle PCR with the universal primers M1SS and BC2_uni_R. Regarding the original processing steps: For normalization, 1 million high-quality reads, each with a distinct molecular identifier, were randomly selected from each sample. Reads sharing molecular identifiers were discarded rather than binned into consensus sequences. MiTCR, with a Q25 quality threshold and the strictest error-elimination algorithm, was used for CDR3 identification, clonotype clustering and error correction. A nonparametric unseen species model with Euler transformation was used to estimate a lower bound on total TCR beta diversity. The public reads were run again by TCRdb, first through fastp at Q25 and then through MiXCR, and only productive beta chains were kept. CDR3 protein sequences are deduplicated, and each keeps its most common genes and DNA. The V and J calls, along with clone size, are taken from TCRdb and not from the paper's own processing. The sample profile shows around 1.7 million distinct CDR3 sequences; 28% of them were found once. The ten largest clones add up to approximately 7.7% of the sample.

The roughly 39 donors, aged about 6 to 95 years, were systemically healthy Caucasian individuals from Russia. Each donor gave 8 to 10 milliliters of peripheral blood, drawn into EDTA-treated Vacutainer tubes. Ficoll-Paque density-gradient centrifugation was used to isolate PBMCs, with at least 6.5 million per sample. Trizol reagent was used to extract total RNA from the PBMCs, yielding at least 5 micrograms per sample. Naive CD45RAhigh/CD27high T cell percentages were measured by flow cytometry on a PBMC aliquot from every donor. The receptor comes from a woman under 40 in good health. The chain is encoded by TRBV15 joined to TRBJ2-3, with TRBD2 perhaps the D gene, on 6 matching bases. Sequenced input: blood. The CDR3 sequence is CATSRTRTDTQYF. The sequenced DNA: TGTGCCACCAGCAGGACTAGGACCGATACGCAGTATTTT.